Below, 22 T cell receptor beta chains from the same sample are listed, as sequenced in a study of blood T cell repertoires in COVID-19. Sequenced by immunoSEQ multiplex PCR; TCRdb stores in-frame clones only, minus some. The table lists 380,000 or so clones, approximately 88% of them singletons. The sequencing sample was made of peripheral blood. These receptors originate from a man between 35 and 55 years old with acute or convalescent COVID-19.

The gene calls are TRBV10-1 and TRBJ1-2; D gene ambiguous. CDR3 length: 13 amino acids. Germline CDR1 is WNHNN and CDR2 is SYGVQD (reference sequence). Trimming left V 2 bases short and J 1 base short, with 5 bases between. CDR3 bases: TGCGCCAGCAGTGAGACACATAACTATGGCTACACCTTC. It specifies CASSETHNYGYTF.

This clone was seen a few times. The chain links TRBV28 to TRBJ1-2, with D perhaps TRBD1 (5 bases). The CDR3 runs 14 residues. V was shortened by 6 bases and J by 8 bases, with 19 bases between the two germline ends. CDR1 is MDHEN and CDR2 is SYDVKM in the germline V gene. The CDR3 spells CASSNLRGRWGYTF. CDR3 DNA: TGTGCCAGCAGCAACCTCCGGGGGAGGTGGGGCTACACCTTC.

The chain couples TRBV28 to TRBJ2-1, with 7 bases that match TRBD1. The CDR3 is made up of 13 amino acids. The germline V gene encodes CDR1 MDHEN and CDR2 SYDVKM. J gave up 7 bases and V 8 bases, and 8 bases lay outside the gene matches. For the CDR3, the DNA is TGTGCCAGCCACAGGGGCGCAGCTAATGAGCAGTTCTTC. This sequence encodes CASHRGAANEQFF.

In DNA form, the CDR3 reads TGTGCCAGCACCCAAACAGGCTCCGACTATGGCTACACCTTC. The encoded protein is CASTQTGSDYGYTF. The chain recombines TRBV2 with TRBJ1-2, with D perhaps matching TRBD1 (5 bases). The V gene's germline CDR1 is SNHLY and CDR2 FYNNEI. The CDR3 covers 14 residues. Trimming shortened V by 7 bases and J by 3 bases, and 15 bases separated the two germline ends. The whole variable domain, remainder taken from reference TRBV2 and TRBJ1-2, is EPEVTQTPSHQVTQMGQEVILRCVPISNHLYFYWYRQILGQKVEFLVSFYNNEISEKSEIFDDQFSVERPDGSNFTLKIRSTKLEDSAMYFCASTQTGSDYGYTFGSGTRLTVV.

The rearrangement joins TRBV10-3 to TRBJ1-2; D gene unclear. This CDR3 comprises 12 residues. Trimming cost V 3 bases and J 1 base, with 3 bases left between them. Looked up from germline, CDR1 is ENHRY and CDR2 is SYGVKD. CDR3 bases: TGTGCCATCAGTGACCTTAACTATGGCTACACCTTC. It translates to CAISDLNYGYTF.

The rearrangement uses TRBV5-8 and TRBJ2-7; 12 bases are shared with TRBD2. The CDR3 is 16 residues long. CDR1 is SGHTS, CDR2 YDEGEE, per germline. After removal of 4 bases from V and 4 bases from J, the junction contained 9 bases not matched to a gene. The CDR3: CASSTLTSGSNYEQYF. CDR3 sequence (DNA): TGTGCCAGCAGCACTCTGACTAGCGGGAGCAATTACGAGCAGTACTTC.

This chain connects TRBV29-1 to TRBJ1-2; no reliable D call. Germline CDR1 and CDR2: SQVTM and ANQGSEA. The CDR3 spans 14 residues. Trimming stripped 0 bases from V and 4 bases from J, with 12 bases between. CDR3 nucleotides: TGCAGCGTTGAAGAGGTGACAACCGCCTATGGCTACACCTTC. The encoded protein is CSVEEVTTAYGYTF.

The chain employs TRBV7-2 and TRBJ2-1; D unresolved. The CDR3 covers 13 residues. In germline, CDR1 is SGHTA, CDR2 FQGNSA. The V end was cut by 3 bases, the J end by 6 bases, with 9 bases between. CDR3 sequence reads: CASSFPSTNEQFF. CDR3 in DNA: TGTGCCAGCAGCTTTCCTAGTACCAATGAGCAGTTCTTC. Full variable domain (missing parts from reference TRBV7-2 and TRBJ2-1): GAGVSQSPSNKVTEKGKDVELRCDPISGHTALYWYRQSLGQGLEFLIYFQGNSAPDKSGLPSDRFSAERTGGSVSTLTIQRTQQEDSAVYLCASSFPSTNEQFFGPGTRLTVL.

The CDR3 nucleotides read TGTGCCAGCAGCGTAGGACAGGGTGGCGGTGAAGCTTTCTTT. Encoded protein: CASSVGQGGGEAFF. This rearrangement joins TRBV9 to TRBJ1-1, with 7 bases fitting TRBD1. The germline V gene encodes CDR1 SGDLS and CDR2 YYNGEE. This CDR3 spans 14 amino acids. Trimming cost V 0 bases and J 7 bases; bases outside gene matches: 6.

This chain's CDR3 is CASSLQDRVSEAFF. CDR3 coding DNA: TGTGCCAGCAGCTTACAAGACAGGGTTTCGGAAGCTTTCTTT. The chain couples TRBV5-6 to TRBJ1-1; 7 bases align to TRBD1. The CDR3 spans 14 residues. The germline V gene encodes CDR1 SGHDT and CDR2 YYEEEE. The V segment lost 2 bases and the J segment 8 bases; nucleotides outside the gene matches: 9.

The chain combines TRBV28 with TRBJ1-5, with 7 bases aligning to TRBD1. The junction had 9 bases not matched to a gene; V was cut back by 7 bases and J by 3 bases. The CDR3 runs 15 residues. Germline lookup yields CDR1 MDHEN and CDR2 SYDVKM. CDR3 amino acids: CASTLGQTYNQPQHF. CDR3 bases: TGTGCCAGCACCTTGGGACAGACATACAATCAGCCCCAGCATTTT.

This clone was seen only a few times. The V call is TRBV4-2, the J call TRBJ2-5; a possible D gene is TRBD2 (5 bases). The CDR3 extends over 15 amino acids. Trimming pared 0 bases from V and 4 bases from J, leaving 12 bases between. CDR1 LGHNA and CDR2 YNFKEQ come from the germline V gene. CDR3 sequence: CASSQDRGSAETQYF. CDR3 nucleotide sequence: TGTGCCAGCAGCCAAGATCGGGGTAGCGCAGAGACCCAGTACTTC.

Note on this clone: Other DNA sequences of this sample code for an identical CDR3. The chain combines TRBV29-1 with TRBJ1-1; TRBD1 aligns across 7 bases. J gave up 3 bases and V 7 bases, and 8 bases lay outside the gene matches. The CDR3 is 13 residues long. Germline V gene data show CDR1 as SQVTM and CDR2 as ANQGSEA. CDR3: CSARTGGDTEAFF. Written as DNA, the CDR3 is TGCAGCGCTCGGACAGGAGGGGACACTGAAGCTTTCTTT.

The chain employs TRBV9 and TRBJ1-3; 9 nucleotides line up with TRBD1. This CDR3 has 14 residues. CDR1 SGDLS and CDR2 YYNGEE come from the germline V gene. J was trimmed by 16 bases and V by 3 bases; bases with no gene match: 14. The CDR3 loop reads CASSGLGTGSGLYF. CDR3 DNA: TGTGCCAGCAGCGGGCTGGGGACAGGGTCGGGTTTGTATTTT. Filled out from reference TRBV9 and TRBJ1-3, the complete variable domain reads DSGVTQTPKHLITATGQRVTLRCSPRSGDLSVYWYQQSLDQGLQFLIQYYNGEERAKGNILERFSAQQFPDLHSELNLSSLELGDSALYFCASSGLGTGSGLYFGEGSWLTVV.

The CDR3 DNA reads TGTGCCAGCAGCCAAGGACAGGGGTCTAACTATGGCTACACCTTC. Protein sequence: CASSQGQGSNYGYTF. This sequence joins TRBV3-1 (or the pseudogene TRBV3-2) and TRBJ1-2; TRBD1 agrees at 8 bases. Germline V lookup: CDR1 LGHDT, CDR2 YNNKEL (reference sequence). V shed 1 base, J shed 0 bases, and the junction held 1 base outside the gene matches. The CDR3 totals 15 residues.

This clone has a single count. The V and J genes are TRBV4-2 and TRBJ2-7; TRBD2 agrees at 9 bases. Germline values: CDR1 LGHNA, CDR2 YNFKEQ. With 4 bases clipped from V and 2 bases from J, the junction kept 9 bases outside the gene matches. The CDR3 spans 16 residues. The DNA of the CDR3 is TGTGCCAGCAGCCCAGGCGCGGCTAGCGGGACCTACGAGCAGTACTTC. This sequence encodes CASSPGAASGTYEQYF.

The rearrangement uses TRBV19 and TRBJ2-2, with 8 positions matching TRBD2. J gave up 4 bases and V 7 bases, and 8 bases lay outside the gene matches. Germline V gene data show CDR1 as LNHDA and CDR2 as SQIVND (reference sequence). The CDR3 is 15 residues long. The CDR3 reads CASKTYGRGTGELFF. CDR3 DNA sequence: TGTGCCAGTAAAACGTACGGGAGGGGCACCGGGGAGCTGTTTTTT. Based on the CDR3 plus reference TRBV19 and TRBJ2-2, the full variable domain is DGGITQSPKYLFRKEGQNVTLSCEQNLNHDAMYWYRQDPGQGLRLIYYSQIVNDFQKGDIAEGYSVSREKKESFPLTVTSAQKNPTAFYLCASKTYGRGTGELFFGEGSRLTVL.

The V call is TRBV7-9, the J call TRBJ2-4; 14 positions match TRBD2. The CDR3 has 18 amino acids. Per the germline V gene, CDR1 is SEHNR and CDR2 is FQNEAQ (reference sequence). Trimming at V came to 5 bases and at J to 2 bases, leaving 8 bases not matched to a gene. CDR3 nucleotides: TGTGCCAGCAGCGGGGGACTAGCGGGAGTCATTACCAAAAACATTCAGTACTTC. It yields the protein CASSGGLAGVITKNIQYF.

The chain links TRBV25-1 to TRBJ1-2, with TRBD1 matching over 7 bases. Germline trimming cut 1 base from V and 2 bases from J; bases unmatched to any gene: 7. Looked up from germline, CDR1 is MGHDK and CDR2 is SYGVNS. CDR3 length: 16 residues. CDR3 nucleotides: TGTGCCAGCAGTGAATTGGGGACAGCGCAGAACTATGGCTACACCTTC. Protein: CASSELGTAQNYGYTF.

This chain connects TRBV11-2 to TRBJ2-7; D perhaps matches TRBD1 (6 bases). The CDR3 is 15 amino acids. The V gene lost 4 bases and the J gene lost 1 base, with 14 bases spanning the gap. Germline loops: CDR1 SGHAT, CDR2 FQNNGV. CDR3 residues: CASSSYRARSYEQYF. The CDR3 DNA follows: TGTGCCAGCAGCTCGTACAGGGCCCGGTCCTACGAGCAGTACTTC. Variable domain in full (rest from reference TRBV11-2 and TRBJ2-7): EAGVAQSPRYKIIEKRQSVAFWCNPISGHATLYWYQQILGQGPKLLIQFQNNGVVDDSQLPKDRFSAERLKGVDSTLKIQPAKLEDSAVYLCASSSYRARSYEQYFGPGTRLTVT.

This clone was counted a single time. The rearrangement links TRBV21-1 to TRBJ1-6; TRBD1, the D gene given by the table, was not confirmed from the DNA. TRBV21-1 has pseudogene status. The CDR3 is made up of 15 amino acids. Here the CDR3 reads CASSRGTAENSPLHF. The CDR3 nucleotides are TGTGCCAGCAGCAGGGGGACAGCAGAAAATTCACCCCTCCACTTT.

The rearrangement links TRBV2 to TRBJ1-4; unclear D gene. The V gene lost 9 bases and the J gene lost 8 bases, with 16 bases spanning the gap. CDR3 size: 13 residues. From germline, CDR1 is SNHLY and CDR2 FYNNEI. The CDR3 DNA is TGTGCCAGTGCCGTTGGGCAGGCGGAAAAACTGTTTTTT. It translates to CASAVGQAEKLFF.